The 26 T cell receptor beta chains presented below share a single source sample, sequenced in a study of T-cell reconstitution after alpha-beta-depleted transplantation in children. A TCRbeta library incorporating unique molecular identifiers was prepared. TCRdb re-called the PCR reads with MiXCR, one entry per CDR3 protein. This table has about 830,000 distinct CDR3 sequences, about 15% appearing once. The sample was PBMCs, mostly from graft donor cells, taken 360 days after TCRalphabeta/CD19-depleted stem cell transplant. Receptors originate from a male patient between 5 and 17 years old who had a stem cell transplant for acute lymphoblastic leukemia, so the T cells may come from the graft donor.

The chain uses TRBV4-2 and TRBJ1-2; 8 bases are a match to TRBD1. There are 16 residues in the CDR3. CDR1 and CDR2 from the germline V gene are LGHNA and YNFKEQ. V gave up 2 bases and J gave up 4 bases; unmatched junction bases: 9. The CDR3 region is CASSQWGTDRVYGYTF. In nucleotides, the CDR3 is TGTGCCAGCAGCCAATGGGGAACGGACAGGGTCTATGGCTACACCTTC.

The chain has TRBV20-1 and TRBJ2-7; 8 bases align to TRBD2. Germline V lookup: CDR1 DFQATT, CDR2 SNEGSKA (reference sequence). The CDR3 spans 15 residues. V trimming: 0 bases; J trimming: 7 bases; junction bases outside the gene matches: 11. CDR3 nucleotides: TGCAGTGCTAGAGATGTGGAGCGGGGGATGTGGGAGCAGTACTTC. It translates to CSARDVERGMWEQYF.

The chain carries TRBV20-1 and TRBJ2-7; TRBD2 agrees at 7 bases. V gave up 2 bases and J gave up 1 base; unmatched junction bases: 11. The CDR3 covers 16 residues. CDR1 and CDR2 from the germline V gene are DFQATT and SNEGSKA (reference sequence). The CDR3 spells CSARLVGLADSYEQYF. The CDR3 bases are TGCAGTGCTAGACTCGTAGGGCTAGCGGATTCCTACGAGCAGTACTTC.

The rearrangement uses TRBV4-1 and TRBJ2-7; 8 bases are a match to TRBD2. The ends lost 0 bases at V and 3 bases at J; junction bases unmatched: 7. Germline-derived CDR1 and CDR2 are MGHRA and YSYEKL. This CDR3 is built from 16 residues. The DNA for the CDR3 is TGCGCCAGCAGCCAAGATCAGAGGACTAGCATCTACGAGCAGTACTTC. This sequence encodes CASSQDQRTSIYEQYF.

A few counts support this clonotype. This chain joins TRBV4-1 and TRBJ2-7; 9 bases are a match to TRBD2. Germline V gene lookup returns CDR1 MGHRA and CDR2 YSYEKL. V shed 4 bases and J 2 bases; nucleotides not matched to a gene: 12. This CDR3 region has 17 residues. CDR3 amino acids: CASSLSLPGLATYEQYF. CDR3 coding DNA: TGCGCCAGCAGCCTATCTTTGCCGGGACTAGCAACCTACGAGCAGTACTTC.

The V call is TRBV29-1, the J call TRBJ2-7, with D possibly TRBD1 on 7 matching bases. The CDR3 loop spans 16 amino acids. V was cut by 3 bases and J by 2 bases, with 20 bases left in between. CDR1 is SQVTM, CDR2 ANQGSEA, per germline. CDR3 bases: TGCAGCGTTGAGTTGGCGGGGCAGGGGGTCGCCTACGAGCAGTACTTC. It yields the protein CSVELAGQGVAYEQYF.

V and J are TRBV2 and TRBJ1-1, with 8 bases that match TRBD1. Unmatched junction bases numbered 8, after V lost 2 bases and J lost 0 bases. Germline CDR1 reads SNHLY; CDR2 reads FYNNEI. The length of the CDR3 is 17 residues. This CDR3 is CASSETYRGSLNTEAFF. The CDR3 DNA reads as TGTGCCAGCAGTGAAACGTACAGGGGGTCCTTGAACACTGAAGCTTTCTTT.

The table lists this clonotype with many counts. The chain links TRBV11-3 to TRBJ2-3, with 8 positions matching TRBD1. V dropped 5 bases and J dropped 2; count of bases not matched to a gene: 3. This CDR3 has 14 residues. In germline, CDR1 is SGHNT, CDR2 YENEEA. CDR3 in amino acids: CASSPDRATDTQYF. The DNA for the CDR3 is TGTGCCAGCAGCCCGGACAGGGCCACAGATACGCAGTATTTT. The full variable domain, with the rest looked up from reference TRBV11-3 and TRBJ2-3, is EAGVVQSPRYKIIEKKQPVAFWCNPISGHNTLYWYLQNLGQGPELLIRYENEEAVDDSQLPKDRFSAERLKGVDSTLKIQPAELGDSAVYLCASSPDRATDTQYFGPGTRLTVL.

This clonotype was seen many times. The J gene is TRBJ2-3, the V gene TRBV7-2, with 10 positions matching TRBD2. The CDR3 is 16 residues long. V lost 2 bases, J lost 2 bases, and 4 bases stayed unmatched. Germline V CDR1 and CDR2: SGHTA, FQGNSA. CDR3 in DNA: TGTGCCAGCAGCTTACGAGCGGGGGGGCCCACAGATACGCAGTATTTT. This encodes CASSLRAGGPTDTQYF.

This chain connects TRBV4-1 to TRBJ2-5; tentative D call: TRBD2 (5 bases). This CDR3 has 17 amino acids. V lost 0 bases, J lost 0 bases, and 14 bases lay in between. Germline V CDR1 and CDR2: MGHRA, YSYEKL. The CDR3 region has the DNA TGCGCCAGCAGCCAAGATTTAGGACTCCTCTACCAAGAGACCCAGTACTTC. Protein product: CASSQDLGLLYQETQYF.

CDR3 amino acids: CASSLAPRGSGSYEQYF. Written as DNA, the CDR3 is TGTGCCAGCAGCTTAGCACCCCGTGGTAGCGGCTCCTACGAGCAGTACTTC. The gene calls are TRBV7-8 and TRBJ2-7; possible D gene TRBD2, 6 bases. V shed 0 bases and J shed 0 bases, with 15 bases lying between them. This CDR3 has 17 amino acids. Germline lookup yields CDR1 SGHVS and CDR2 FQNEAQ.

This clonotype was seen at least ten times. V gene TRBV5-1 combines with J gene TRBJ2-2; unclear D gene. V was trimmed by 0 bases and J by 10 bases, leaving 13 bases between them. CDR3 size: 14 residues. The germline CDR1 and CDR2 sequences are SGHRS and YFSETQ. The CDR3 here is CASSLGDLHLELFF. For the CDR3, the DNA is TGCGCCAGCAGCTTGGGTGATCTTCACCTGGAGCTGTTTTTT.

The rearrangement links TRBV3-1 to TRBJ2-7; perhaps TRBD1 as D (5 bases). CDR1 is LGHDT and CDR2 is YNNKEL in the germline V gene (reference sequence). This CDR3 contains 13 residues. Trimming took 1 base from V and 3 from J, leaving 7 bases between them. The CDR3: CASSQVQGYEQYF. The CDR3 nucleotides read TGTGCCAGCAGCCAAGTTCAGGGCTACGAGCAGTACTTC.

The sample holds many counts of this clonotype. This chain links TRBV10-3 with TRBJ2-1, with D unresolved. Germline CDR1 is ENHRY and CDR2 is SYGVKD. The V end lost 10 bases, the J end lost 6 bases, and 22 bases lay between the germline ends. CDR3 size: 15 residues. CDR3 sequence: CATGYGLDVRNEQFF. The CDR3 bases are TGTGCCACCGGGTATGGCCTGGACGTCCGCAATGAGCAGTTCTTC.

The chain combines TRBV5-1 with TRBJ2-5, with 8 bases identical to TRBD2. The germline V gene has CDR1 SGHRS and CDR2 YFSETQ. The CDR3 consists of 15 residues. V dropped 0 bases and J dropped 1; count of bases not matched to a gene: 2. The chain's CDR3 is CASSLVGLAQETQYF. CDR3 nucleotide sequence: TGCGCCAGCAGCTTGGTCGGACTAGCCCAAGAGACCCAGTACTTC.

J is TRBJ2-7 and V is TRBV7-8; 7 bases fit TRBD2. Germline CDR1 is SGHVS and CDR2 is FQNEAQ. This CDR3 comprises 15 residues. V was pared by 3 bases and J by 7 bases, with 12 bases of the junction left unmatched. The chain's CDR3 is CASSLRVAGLGEQYF. For the CDR3, the DNA is TGTGCCAGCAGCTTGAGAGTAGCGGGTTTGGGGGAGCAGTACTTC.

The chain employs TRBV24-1 and TRBJ2-7, with D maybe TRBD2 (5 bases). V was cut by 4 bases and J by 1 base, with 7 bases left in between. Germline V gene lookup returns CDR1 KGHDR and CDR2 SFDVKD. The CDR3 extends over 13 amino acids. CDR3 bases: TGTGCCACCAGTGACGACTATTCCTACGAGCAGTACTTC. Protein product: CATSDDYSYEQYF.

The V call is TRBV11-2, the J call TRBJ1-1; unclear D gene. This CDR3 contains 13 residues. Germline V gene lookup returns CDR1 SGHAT and CDR2 FQNNGV. Trimming stripped 5 bases from V and 5 bases from J, with 12 bases between. This CDR3 reads CASSPRSGTEAFF. The CDR3 nucleotides read TGTGCCAGCAGCCCGCGGAGCGGGACTGAAGCTTTCTTT.

The chain is built from TRBV5-1 and TRBJ1-5; D ambiguous. The germline V gene encodes CDR1 SGHRS and CDR2 YFSETQ. The CDR3 contains 16 residues. V lost 0 bases and J lost 2, with 12 bases in between. CDR3 coding DNA: TGCGCCAGCAGCTTGGGGGTAGGGAGTGGCAATCAGCCCCAGCATTTT. It yields the protein CASSLGVGSGNQPQHF.

This clonotype was detected only a few times. The genes are TRBV5-1 and TRBJ2-5; TRBD2 might be the D (6 bases). The length of the CDR3 is 13 residues. Germline CDR1 reads SGHRS; CDR2 reads YFSETQ. V was cut by 4 bases and J by 4 bases, with 11 bases left in between. CDR3: CASSPRGIETQYF. Here the CDR3 DNA reads TGCGCCAGCAGCCCCCGGGGGATAGAGACCCAGTACTTC.

This clonotype appeared a few times. The gene calls are TRBV24-1 and TRBJ2-5; 7 bases map to TRBD2. Germline V gives CDR1 KGHDR, CDR2 SFDVKD. The CDR3 extends over 14 amino acids. With V trimmed by 9 bases and J by 3 bases, 9 bases remained unmatched. The CDR3 protein is CATSEGLPEETQYF. DNA for the CDR3: TGTGCCACCTCAGAGGGACTACCTGAAGAGACCCAGTACTTC.

This clonotype has just a few counts. CDR3 in amino acids: CASSLIGAGVPYEQYF. The CDR3 DNA follows: TGTGCCAGCAGCTTAATTGGGGCGGGAGTTCCCTACGAGCAGTACTTC. V gene TRBV7-3 combines with J gene TRBJ2-7; 7 nucleotides line up with TRBD2. Looked up from germline, CDR1 is SGHTA and CDR2 is FQGTGA. After removal of 1 base from V and 2 bases from J, the junction contained 8 bases not matched to a gene. The CDR3 covers 16 residues.

This clonotype occurred many times. V gene TRBV7-9 combines with J gene TRBJ2-5; D is tentatively TRBD1 or TRBD2 (5 bases each). CDR3 size: 16 residues. V lost 3 bases to trimming and J lost 2 bases, with 16 bases between them. Germline loops: CDR1 SEHNR, CDR2 FQNEAQ (reference sequence). CDR3 residues: CASSFVYVEGQETQYF. For the CDR3, the DNA is TGTGCCAGCAGCTTTGTGTATGTTGAGGGGCAAGAGACCCAGTACTTC.

The CDR3 is CASSLSSTGELFF. The CDR3 nucleotides are TGTGCCAGCAGCTTGAGTAGCACCGGGGAGCTGTTTTTT. The J gene is TRBJ2-2, the V gene TRBV7-3; D is undetermined. The germline V gene has CDR1 SGHTA and CDR2 FQGTGA. Between the trimmed V and J ends, which lost 3 bases and 4 bases, there was a span of 6 bases. This CDR3 has 13 residues.

This clonotype was detected ten times or more. The V gene is TRBV29-1, the J gene TRBJ2-6; D possibly corresponds to TRBD1 (6 bases). The CDR3 has 14 residues. Trimming took off 6 bases at V and 2 bases at J, with 11 bases between the two ends. CDR1 and CDR2 from the germline V gene are SQVTM and ANQGSEA. This CDR3 is CSVPRQAGANVLTF. The CDR3 DNA reads as TGCAGCGTCCCTAGACAGGCTGGGGCCAACGTCCTGACTTTC. Looking up the rest from reference TRBV29-1 and TRBJ2-6 gives the full variable domain: SAVISQKPSRDICQRGTSLTIQCQVDSQVTMMFWYRQQPGQSLTLIATANQGSEATYESGFVIDKFPISRPNLTFSTLTVSNMSPEDSSIYLCSVPRQAGANVLTFGAGSRLTVL.

This chain uses TRBV11-2 with TRBJ2-7; 8 bases line up with TRBD1. The junction had 12 bases not matched to a gene; V was cut back by 1 base and J by 4 bases. The CDR3 runs 17 residues. Germline CDR1 is SGHAT and CDR2 is FQNNGV. The CDR3 bases are TGTGCCAGCAGCTTAGGAACCGGGACAGGAGTAAGTTACGAGCAGTACTTC. It yields the protein CASSLGTGTGVSYEQYF.